This T cell receptor (beta chain) was captured by sequencing in a study of blood T cells in healthy people across ages (dated by TCRdb to between 2015 and 2016). Turning to the overall study: In model experiments, roughly one uniquely barcoded TCR beta cDNA molecule per two T cells was captured by template switching. The donors were split into four age groups: young (average about 16 years), middle-aged (over 35), aged (more than 60) and long-lived (approximately 80). To avoid experimental bias, donors of different ages were spread randomly across the sequencing lanes. The study measured age-related changes in TCR beta repertoire diversity using deep sequencing normalized with unique cDNA molecular identifiers. Using the same blood draw, the study looked at two additional independent replicas of 1 million unique cDNA reads for two donors, one aged 18 to 30 and the other aged 80 or older. The paper as a whole reports these results and caveats: The CMV infection status of donors was not known, potentially confounding age-related changes in expanded clonotypes. Estimates of total diversity from one million sequenced T cells were regarded as lower bounds and underestimates. As age increased, observed TCR beta diversity per million T cells dropped in a roughly linear way, and a significant reduction was already evident by age 40. Because profiling used bulk unsorted PBMCs, naive and antigen-experienced compartments could not be compared conclusively. The percentage of naive T cells measured by flow cytometry correlated strongly with observed TCR beta diversity. Compared with the aged group, the long-lived group had more naive CD4+ T cells, fewer expanded clones and increased TCR diversity, suggesting age selection.

Donors were around 37 systemically healthy Caucasian individuals from Russia aged roughly 6 to 90 years. Approximately 9.7 milliliters of peripheral blood were drawn from each donor into EDTA-treated Vacutainer tubes. PBMCs were isolated by Ficoll-Paque density-gradient centrifugation, with at least 6 million obtained per sample. Total RNA was extracted from PBMCs with Trizol reagent, with at least 6 micrograms obtained per sample. Naive CD45RAhigh/CD27high T cell percentages were measured by flow cytometry on a PBMC aliquot from every donor. Compared with germline, V lacks 4 bases and J lacks 7 bases; bases without a gene match: 17. Measured from the cysteine to the phenylalanine, the CDR3 is 17 residues long. Of the read, only the CDR3 DNA is kept; its 51 bases are in frame from base 1. As encoded in the germline V gene, CDR1 is SGHDT while CDR2 is YYEEEE. Concerning this clonotype itself: Its antigen is currently not known. Per-base quality was not reported, and no clone a single base away is much larger than it.

The protocol used for the library was 5' RACE. Sequencer: Illumina HiSeq 2500. A second PCR of roughly 6 to 11 cycles was run with a J-beta primer mix and a sample-barcoded 5' primer. Each TCR beta cDNA molecule received a unique molecular identifier from a template-switch 5' adaptor carrying 12 random nucleotides. Each sample yielded at least 2.5 million CDR3-containing paired-end reads. First-strand cDNA synthesis was performed from all RNA using the Mint cDNA synthesis kit, with priming by a TRBC-specific oligonucleotide. Following uracil-DNA glycosylase treatment, all cDNA underwent a first 18-cycle PCR with the universal primers M1SS and BC2_uni_R. Per the authors' processing: For normalization, 1 million high-quality reads were randomly selected from each sample, with every read carrying a distinct molecular identifier. Reads with shared molecular identifiers were discarded instead of being binned into consensus sequences. MiTCR, set to a Q25 quality threshold and the strictest error-elimination algorithm, was used for CDR3 identification, clonotype clustering and error correction. A nonparametric unseen species model using Euler transformation provided a lower-bound estimate of total TCR beta diversity. The public reads were reprocessed in TCRdb via fastp at Q25 and MiXCR, keeping in-frame beta chains. Records with the same CDR3 protein are collapsed into one entry carrying the most frequent genes and DNA. The V and J calls reflect TCRdb's pipeline rather than the authors' work. The sample profile shows approximately 730,000 distinct CDR3 sequences; 35% to 45% of them were found once. The biggest ten clones account for roughly 19% of the sample.

This clonotype was sampled from a woman aged 55 to 70 in good health. The sequenced material came from blood. This receptor chain uses TRBV5-6 and TRBJ2-7; the central 10 bases match TRBD1. The CDR3 reads CASSPGWGQGTYNEQYF. The DNA sequence reads TGTGCCAGCAGCCCCGGATGGGGACAGGGGACATACAATGAGCAGTACTTC.